The 13 T cell receptor beta chains presented below share a single source sample, sequenced in a study of shared clonotypes between healthy human individuals. Generated by immunoSEQ multiplex PCR, the TCRdb table keeps only in-frame clones and is missing some. Here the sample spans some 2.4 million clones, more than 85% being singletons. The sequencing sample was made of naive CD4+ T cells from PBMCs. Indicated subset: CD45RA+ positively selected. All receptors come from a man between 18 and 35 years old in good health. Some clones in this sample may be carry-over from other donors' samples.

The chain's CDR3 is CASRREGAAEETQYF. CDR3 sequence (DNA): TGTGCCAGCAGGAGGGAGGGAGCGGCAGAAGAGACCCAGTACTTC. V usage is TRBV2 and J usage is TRBJ2-5; TRBD2 agrees at 7 bases. Unmatched junction bases numbered 10, after V lost 6 bases and J lost 3 bases. Looked up from germline, CDR1 is SNHLY and CDR2 is FYNNEI. CDR3 length: 15 residues.

The gene calls are TRBV11-3 and TRBJ2-2; D remains unclear. V lost 10 bases, J lost 5 bases, and 11 bases lay in between. Looked up from germline, CDR1 is SGHNT and CDR2 is YENEEA. CDR3 length equals 12 residues. Written as DNA, the CDR3 is TGTGCCACCAGTCTTAGGACCGGGGAGCTGTTTTTT. Translated, it gives CATSLRTGELFF.

This clone was observed a single time. The chain joins TRBV14 to TRBJ2-1; D remains ambiguous. Germline lookup yields CDR1 SGHDN and CDR2 FVKESK. The CDR3 has 12 residues. Trimming pared 2 bases from V and 7 bases from J, leaving 6 bases between. The CDR3 bases are TGTGCCAGCAGCCAATTTGGTAATGAGCAGTTCTTC. It encodes CASSQFGNEQFF.

The chain employs TRBV7-2 and TRBJ2-7; TRBD2 is a possible D gene (5 bases). Trimming removed 2 bases from V and 0 bases from J, with 11 bases in between. Per germline, CDR1 SGHTA and CDR2 FQGNSA. This CDR3 region has 15 residues. The chain's CDR3 is CASSLLGVSSYEQYF. CDR3 DNA: TGTGCCAGCAGCTTACTCGGGGTAAGCTCCTACGAGCAGTACTTC.

This clone was detected once. The chain is built from TRBV27 and TRBJ2-3, with D perhaps matching TRBD2 (6 bases). Germline V gene data show CDR1 as MNHEY and CDR2 as SMNVEV (reference sequence). The CDR3 length is 15 residues. Trimming cost V 10 bases and J 7 bases, with 24 bases left between them. The CDR3: CATGVGGSSIHTQYF. CDR3 coding DNA: TGTGCCACCGGCGTGGGGGGTAGTTCTATCCATACGCAGTATTTT.

The chain couples TRBV5-4 to TRBJ1-3, with D hard to call. The CDR3 is 15 amino acids. CDR1 is SGHNT, CDR2 YYREEE, per germline (reference sequence). V was shortened by 1 base and J by 0 bases, with 8 bases between the two germline ends. The CDR3 sequence is CASSLIGSSGNTIYF. CDR3 sequence (DNA): TGTGCCAGCAGCTTGATCGGGAGCTCTGGAAACACCATATATTTT.

A remark on this clone: The same CDR3 also results from other DNA sequences found in this sample. The rearrangement uses TRBV19 and TRBJ1-4; possibly TRBD1 for D (6 bases). Trimming took 6 bases from V and 6 from J, leaving 14 bases between them. Germline CDR1 is LNHDA and CDR2 is SQIVND (reference sequence). This CDR3 is built from 14 residues. CDR3 DNA: TGTGCCAGTAGCCTACAGGGAGTTGATGAAAAACTGTTTTTT. It encodes CASSLQGVDEKLFF.

The V call is TRBV2, the J call TRBJ2-2; the D is unclear. Trimming stripped 3 bases from V and 2 bases from J, with 10 bases between. Looked up from germline, CDR1 is SNHLY and CDR2 is FYNNEI. The CDR3 spans 15 residues. The CDR3 spells CASSEFGINTGELFF. The DNA for the CDR3 is TGTGCCAGCAGTGAGTTCGGCATAAACACCGGGGAGCTGTTTTTT.

This chain links TRBV30 with TRBJ2-1; D perhaps matches TRBD2 (6 bases). The CDR3 is 13 amino acids. Germline loops: CDR1 GTSNPN, CDR2 SVGIG (reference sequence). Trimming cost V 4 bases and J 2 bases, with 9 bases left between them. This CDR3 is CAWNGRAYNEQFF. CDR3 nucleotides: TGTGCCTGGAACGGGAGAGCCTACAATGAGCAGTTCTTC.

The rearrangement links TRBV28 to TRBJ2-7, with TRBD1 as a possible D gene (5 bases). CDR3 size: 13 residues. Trimming took off 8 bases at V and 10 bases at J, with 21 bases between the two ends. The germline CDR1 and CDR2 sequences are MDHEN and SYDVKM. In DNA form, the CDR3 reads TGTGCCAGCGGGTTGGCAGGGTATGAGCTTCAGTACTTC. Translating it yields CASGLAGYELQYF.

This clone was detected only once. The chain carries TRBV28 and TRBJ1-5; D unclear. The CDR3 runs to 15 residues. Deletions cut 1 base from V and 3 bases from J, with 10 bases between. Germline V gene sequence: CDR1 MDHEN, CDR2 SYDVKM. The CDR3 region has the DNA TGTGCCAGCAGTTTATTGGGGATTACCAATCAGCCCCAGCATTTT. The encoded protein is CASSLLGITNQPQHF.

The chain links TRBV28 to TRBJ2-3; 16 positions agree with TRBD2. J gave up 2 bases and V 8 bases, and 10 bases lay outside the gene matches. CDR1 and CDR2 (germline): MDHEN, SYDVKM. The CDR3 has 18 amino acids. Here the CDR3 DNA reads TGTGCCAGCTATCCGGGACTAGCGGGAGGGCAAGACACAGATACGCAGTATTTT. Residues: CASYPGLAGGQDTDTQYF.

The chain joins TRBV19 to TRBJ1-4; D uncertain. V lost 5 bases to trimming and J lost 4 bases, with 14 bases between them. CDR1 LNHDA and CDR2 SQIVND come from the germline V gene (reference sequence). The CDR3 extends over 15 amino acids. The chain's CDR3 is CASSFYSDNNEKLFF. The CDR3 DNA reads as TGTGCCAGTAGTTTCTATTCCGACAATAATGAAAAACTGTTTTTT.